A single TCR beta chain is shown here with its context. The target antigen is unknown. The record originates from a study of T cell responses to AZD1222 COVID-19 vaccine. Findings and limits, study-wide: Researchers took repertoire samples only after the peak T cell response had come.

V lost 3 bases, J lost 5 bases, and 6 bases stayed unmatched. This CDR3 region has 14 residues. Germline CDR1 and CDR2: GTSNPN and SVGIG (reference sequence). Produced via immunoSEQ multiplex PCR; TCRdb's table is partial and in-frame only. The profile covers more than 150,000 clones, with around 92% appearing a single time and 1% to 1.5% taken by the ten largest. It was second doses at about 4 or about 12 weeks that were pooled. The genes are TRBV30 and TRBJ2-1; 8 nucleotides match TRBD2. Sample: peripheral blood, taken 28 days after the second AZD1222 dose. This receptor was identified in an adult who received the AZD1222 COVID-19 vaccine. CDR3 coding DNA: TGTGCCTGGAGCGCCGGACTAGCTCACAATGAGCAGTTCTTC. It specifies CAWSAGLAHNEQFF.